This paragraph covers one T cell receptor beta chain sequence. Its specific antigen is unknown. Base qualities are not recorded, but no much larger clone differs from it by a single base. The trial excluded patients who had a history of autoimmune disease or who were on systemic immunosuppression. Peripheral blood for TCR sequencing was collected from all dose cohorts at baseline, on cycle 4 day 1, and on cycle 7 day 1. The samples were taken from a phase I, first-in-human, multicenter, open-label dose-escalation trial of ivuxolimab. Adults with locally advanced or metastatic melanoma, renal cell carcinoma, hepatocellular carcinoma or head and neck squamous cell carcinoma were enrolled in the trial. Before TCR sequencing, CD4+ T cells and CD8+ T cells were sorted from peripheral blood as separate populations. This sample is drawn from a study of OX40 agonist ivuxolimab in advanced cancers. The study in broad terms: Ivuxolimab was an agonistic, fully human IgG2 monoclonal antibody directed against OX40 (CD134), a costimulatory receptor. Intravenous ivuxolimab was administered to patients every 2 weeks at six dose levels: 0.01, 0.1, 0.3, 1.5, 3 and 10 mg/kg. Of the 50 to 55 patients in dose escalation, some 20 had hepatocellular carcinoma, about 15 had melanoma, 9 had renal cell carcinoma and 9 had head and neck cancer. A male proportion of approximately 83% and a mean age of around 60 years, ranging from 23 to 79, were recorded for the dose-escalation cohort. Patients were allowed to have had prior anti-PD-1, anti-PD-L1 or anti-CTLA-4 therapy, and approximately 40% of the dose-escalation patients had been treated with checkpoint inhibitors. Three dose-escalation patients achieved partial responses, one with hepatocellular carcinoma and two with cutaneous melanoma. Peripheral TCRbeta sequencing aimed to test whether ivuxolimab altered TCR sequence diversity and caused clonal T-cell expansion. The paper reports the monotherapy dose-escalation portion (N of about 52 patients) of the phase I ivuxolimab trial. Here is what the overall study found, with its caveats: Clonal expansion of both CD4+ and CD8+ blood T cells was observed from baseline to week 6 at doses 0.1 to 3.0 mg/kg. On average, CD8+ T cells showed more expanded clones than CD4+ T cells after ivuxolimab. Partial responders in the 0.1-3.0 mg/kg groups had among the lowest normalized peripheral clonal expansion, especially among CD8+ T cells. Low levels of normalized T-cell clonal expansion were also seen in some patients who did not respond. The antigen specificity of the peripheral T cells that underwent clonal expansion was not determined.

For sequencing of the TCRbeta CDR3 region, genomic DNA was extracted from the sorted cells. TCRbeta CDR3 regions were sequenced using the immunoSEQ Assay. This immuneACCESS table, as held by TCRdb, lists in-frame sequences with V and J called but not all clones. Of the missing ones, under half trace to an unresolved V gene in checked studies; the others have no known cause. The sample table records more than 50,000 clones; about nine tenths of these occur just once. 1.9% of the sample is in the top ten clones. This clonotype was obtained from an adult with an advanced solid tumor such as melanoma, head and neck, liver or kidney cancer. The source material was CD4+ or CD8+ T cells sorted from blood, sampled in a trial of the OX40 agonist ivuxolimab.

In nucleotides, the sequence is TGTGCCTGGAGTGGTCCGGGACAGGGGGGCGAGGGCTATGGCTACACCTTC. The encoded protein is CAWSGPGQGGEGYGYTF. The chain joins TRBV30 to TRBJ1-2, and TRBD1 aligns with 11 junction nucleotides. CDR1 and CDR2, per the germline V gene (reference sequence), are GTSNPN and SVGIG. The CDR3, from cysteine to phenylalanine, totals 17 residues. Here the CDR3 DNA is all that survives: 51 bases in frame from base 1. The junction shows trimming of 1 base on V and 4 bases on J, and the gene matches do not reach 11 bases of it.